This TCR beta chain stems from a study of blood T cell repertoires in COVID-19. Overall study context: Samples of COVID-19 (acute and convalescent) were obtained from the United States, Italy and Spain. T cells, B-cell-depleted T cells, or PBMCs provided the cDNA or gDNA that served as material.

Germline loops: CDR1 GTSNPN, CDR2 SVGIG (reference sequence). The CDR3 is made up of 15 amino acids. V was cut by 0 bases and J by 5 bases, with 14 bases left in between. The Seattle patients joined while their infection was active and were tracked longitudinally afterward. Per the authors' pipeline: Reference gene primer amplification gave nucleated cell count estimates. Assay: immunoSEQ multiplex PCR; the TCRdb copy retains only in-frame clones and omits some. That table is the source of V, J and clone size, and D and trimming were worked out from the DNA. The sample holds about 500,000 clones, about 89% seen once.

The sequencing input was peripheral blood. The chain recombines TRBV30 with TRBJ1-5; tentative D call: TRBD1 (6 bases). This receptor was identified in a woman in her forties or fifties with COVID-19, enrolled during active disease. The CDR3 spells CAWSVKDRGDQPQHF. The DNA of the CDR3 is TGTGCCTGGAGTGTCAAGGACAGAGGGGATCAGCCCCAGCATTTT. Full variable domain (outside the CDR3, taken from reference TRBV30 and TRBJ1-5): SQTIHQWPATLVQPVGSPLSLECTVEGTSNPNLYWYRQAAGRGLQLLFYSVGIGQISSEVPQNLSASRPQDRQFILSSKKLLLSDSGFYLCAWSVKDRGDQPQHFGDGTRLSIL.